The 10 T cell receptor beta chains below all came from one sample that was sequenced in a study of blood T cell repertoires in COVID-19. The assay was immunoSEQ multiplex PCR, and TCRdb's table has in-frame clones only and misses some. The table has more than 90,000 clones, around 90% seen once; the top ten hold approximately 15%. Sequenced sample: peripheral blood. These receptor sequences come from a man between 45 and 60 years old with acute or convalescent COVID-19.

The V gene is TRBV2, the J gene TRBJ1-2; TRBD1 aligns across 10 bases. Germline values: CDR1 SNHLY, CDR2 FYNNEI. V was clipped by 4 bases and J by 8 bases; unmatched bases: 7. The CDR3 runs to 14 residues. The CDR3 here is CASSGDRGIDGYTF. The CDR3 DNA reads TGTGCCAGCAGTGGGGACAGGGGAATCGACGGCTACACCTTC.

This clone has only one observation. This chain links TRBV27 with TRBJ1-5; TRBD1 is a possible D gene (5 bases). CDR1 is MNHEY, CDR2 SMNVEV, per germline (reference sequence). CDR3 size: 17 residues. V shed 4 bases and J shed 2 bases, with 18 bases lying between them. The CDR3 sequence: CASSSGLGGYGNQPQHF. The CDR3 nucleotides read TGTGCCAGCAGTTCGGGGTTGGGGGGTTACGGCAATCAGCCCCAGCATTTT.

The chain employs TRBV6-2 or TRBV6-3 and TRBJ1-5; 9 positions match TRBD1. The CDR3 extends over 14 amino acids. V trimming: 5 bases; J trimming: 7 bases; junction bases outside the gene matches: 6. Germline-derived CDR1 and CDR2 are MNHEY and SVGEGT. The CDR3 nucleotides read TGTGCCAGCAGTATCACACAGGGGGCCCAGCCCCAGCATTTT. The encoded protein is CASSITQGAQPQHF.

This clone was picked up a small number of times. V is TRBV19 and J is TRBJ1-4, with D possibly TRBD1 on 5 matching bases. The CDR3 is 16 residues long. V was trimmed by 4 bases and J by 8 bases, leaving 20 bases between them. Germline V gene sequence: CDR1 LNHDA, CDR2 SQIVND (reference sequence). The CDR3 region has the DNA TGTGCCAGTAGTAACCGTCACGGGGGGGAGAAAGAAAAACTGTTTTTT. Translating gives CASSNRHGGEKEKLFF.

The chain couples TRBV28 to TRBJ2-3, with D possibly TRBD2 on 5 matching bases. This CDR3 is built from 17 residues. V lost 6 bases, J lost 3 bases, and 22 bases lay in between. Germline V gene sequence: CDR1 MDHEN, CDR2 SYDVKM. Written as DNA, the CDR3 is TGTGCCAGCAGCGACTTTGGACGGGGTAGTGGGACAGATACGCAGTATTTT. This codes for CASSDFGRGSGTDTQYF.

The CDR3 region has the DNA TGTGCCAGTGAGAAAAGACAGTCTAGCAATCAGCCCCAGCATTTT. It specifies CASEKRQSSNQPQHF. The rearrangement links TRBV6-6 to TRBJ1-5, with D possibly matching TRBD1 (5 bases). Trimming pared 9 bases from V and 0 bases from J, leaving 15 bases between. Germline V CDR1 and CDR2: MNHNY, SVGAGI (reference sequence). The CDR3 has 15 residues.

The gene calls are TRBV5-1 and TRBJ1-5; 10 bases match TRBD1. With V trimmed by 4 bases and J by 6 bases, 7 bases remained unmatched. The length of the CDR3 is 15 residues. Germline V gene data show CDR1 as SGHRS and CDR2 as YFSETQ. DNA for the CDR3: TGCGCCAGCAGCCAGACGGGACAGGGGTTTCAGCCCCAGCATTTT. This codes for CASSQTGQGFQPQHF.

For the CDR3, the DNA is TGTGCCAGCAGCCCCACCCGGGACAGGGGAAGGACTGAAGCTTTCTTT. It yields the protein CASSPTRDRGRTEAFF. J is TRBJ1-1 and V is TRBV11-2, with TRBD1 identical over 10 bases. Germline V CDR1 and CDR2: SGHAT, FQNNGV. This CDR3 has 16 amino acids. J lost 5 bases, V lost 5 bases, and 11 bases had no gene match.

Here the CDR3 DNA reads TGTGCCAGCAGCGGGGGAGGGGGGCTCGGTAATGAAAAACTGTTTTTT. It specifies CASSGGGGLGNEKLFF. The V gene is TRBV2, the J gene TRBJ1-4, with a weak D call TRBD1 (6 bases). This CDR3 region has 16 residues. CDR1 and CDR2 from the germline V gene are SNHLY and FYNNEI. V was shortened by 6 bases and J by 4 bases, with 18 bases between the two germline ends.

The V call is TRBV5-1, the J call TRBJ2-1; 7 bases line up with TRBD1. V lost 3 bases, J lost 4 bases, and 7 bases stayed unmatched. CDR3 length: 15 residues. Germline CDR1 and CDR2: SGHRS and YFSETQ. The CDR3 bases are TGCGCCAGCAGCTCATTGGACAGGCCTTACAATGAGCAGTTCTTC. Protein: CASSSLDRPYNEQFF. Filled out from reference TRBV5-1 and TRBJ2-1, the complete variable domain reads KAGVTQTPRYLIKTRGQQVTLSCSPISGHRSVSWYQQTPGQGLQFLFEYFSETQRNKGNFPGRFSGRQFSNSRSEMNVSTLELGDSALYLCASSSLDRPYNEQFFGPGTRLTVL.